This T cell receptor (beta chain) was identified during a study of spatial heterogeneity in lung cancer. Overall study results and limits: One measure, the expanded intratumoral alpha and beta TCR count, tracked tumor mutation counts.

TCRdb reprocessed the 5' RACE reads via MiXCR and lists one record per CDR3 protein. The table lists about 15,000 distinct CDR3 sequences, under 7% of them singletons. The sample's time point: sample taken at primary tumor resection. The cohort: over 70 early-stage, untreated non-small cell lung cancer patients. The CDR3 spans 13 residues. Germline V gives CDR1 KGHDR, CDR2 SFDVKD. Regarding this clonotype: Its antigen is unknown. A read error may be the cause here, since a much bigger clone is one base away.

The sample in question was lung tumor tissue, obtained at surgery. The receptor's source is a male donor with early-stage non-small cell lung cancer. This chain joins TRBV24-1 and TRBJ2-3; no firm D call. The CDR3 is CATSRTFTYTQYF. In DNA form, the CDR3 reads TGTGCCACATCTCGGACCTTCACATATACGCAGTATTTT.